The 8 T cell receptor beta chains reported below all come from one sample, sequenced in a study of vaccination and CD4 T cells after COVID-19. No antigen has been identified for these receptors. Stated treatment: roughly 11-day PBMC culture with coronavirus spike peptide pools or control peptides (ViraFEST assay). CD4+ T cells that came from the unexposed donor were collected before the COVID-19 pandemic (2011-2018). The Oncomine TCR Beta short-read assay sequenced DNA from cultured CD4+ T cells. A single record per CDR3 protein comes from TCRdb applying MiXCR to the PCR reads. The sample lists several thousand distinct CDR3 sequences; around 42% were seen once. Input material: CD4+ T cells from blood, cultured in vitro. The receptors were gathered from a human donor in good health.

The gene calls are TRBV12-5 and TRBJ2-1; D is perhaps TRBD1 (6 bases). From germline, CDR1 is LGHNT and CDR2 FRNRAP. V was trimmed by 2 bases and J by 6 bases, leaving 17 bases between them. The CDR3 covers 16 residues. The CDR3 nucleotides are TGTGCTAGTGGTTTGATAAGAACCGGGACATTCAATGAGCAGTTCTTC. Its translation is CASGLIRTGTFNEQFF.

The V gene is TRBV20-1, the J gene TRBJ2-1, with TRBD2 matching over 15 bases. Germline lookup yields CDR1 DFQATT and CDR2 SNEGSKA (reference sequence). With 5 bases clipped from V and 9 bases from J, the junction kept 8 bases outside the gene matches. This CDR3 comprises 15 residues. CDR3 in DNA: TGCAGTGCTTGGACTAGCGGGGGGGGAATGCGTGAGCAGTTCTTC. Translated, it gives CSAWTSGGGMREQFF.

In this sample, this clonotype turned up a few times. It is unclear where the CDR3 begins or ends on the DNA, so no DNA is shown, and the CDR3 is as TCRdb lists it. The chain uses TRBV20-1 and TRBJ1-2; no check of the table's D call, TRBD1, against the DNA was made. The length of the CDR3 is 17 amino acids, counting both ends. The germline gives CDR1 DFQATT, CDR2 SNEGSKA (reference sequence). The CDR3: CSAVSRLSGPAVDGYTF.

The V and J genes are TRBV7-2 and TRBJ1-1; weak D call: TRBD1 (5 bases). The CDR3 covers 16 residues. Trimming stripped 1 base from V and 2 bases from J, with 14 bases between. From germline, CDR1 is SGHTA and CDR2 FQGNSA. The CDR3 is CASSLEGSGPNTEAFF. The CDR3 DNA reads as TGTGCCAGCAGCTTAGAAGGGTCGGGGCCCAACACTGAAGCTTTCTTT.

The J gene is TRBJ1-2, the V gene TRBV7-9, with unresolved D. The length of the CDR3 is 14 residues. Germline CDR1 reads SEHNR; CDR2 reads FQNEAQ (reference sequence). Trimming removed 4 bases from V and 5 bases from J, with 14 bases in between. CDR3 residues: CASSSEETSYGYTF. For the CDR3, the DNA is TGTGCCAGCAGCTCTGAAGAGACGTCGTATGGCTACACCTTC.

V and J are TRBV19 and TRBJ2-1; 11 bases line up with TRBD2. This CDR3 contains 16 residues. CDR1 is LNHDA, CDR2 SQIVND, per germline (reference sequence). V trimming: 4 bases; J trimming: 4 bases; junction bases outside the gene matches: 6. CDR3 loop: CASSTRLAGTYNEQFF. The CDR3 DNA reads TGTGCCAGTAGTACCAGACTAGCGGGGACTTACAATGAGCAGTTCTTC. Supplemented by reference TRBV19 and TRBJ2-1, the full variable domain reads DGGITQSPKYLFRKEGQNVTLSCEQNLNHDAMYWYRQDPGQGLRLIYYSQIVNDFQKGDIAEGYSVSREKKESFPLTVTSAQKNPTAFYLCASSTRLAGTYNEQFFGPGTRLTVL.

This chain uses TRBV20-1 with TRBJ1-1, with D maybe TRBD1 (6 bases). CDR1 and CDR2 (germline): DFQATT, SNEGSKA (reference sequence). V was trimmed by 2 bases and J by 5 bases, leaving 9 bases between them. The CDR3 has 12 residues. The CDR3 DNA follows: TGCAGTGCTAGATCAGGGGAGACTGAAGCTTTCTTT. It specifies CSARSGETEAFF.

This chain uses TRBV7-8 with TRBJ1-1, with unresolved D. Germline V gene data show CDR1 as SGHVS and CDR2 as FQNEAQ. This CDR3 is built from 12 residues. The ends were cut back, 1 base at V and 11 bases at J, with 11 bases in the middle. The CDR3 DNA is TGTGCCAGCAGCTTAGGTTTCGCGGGGGCTTTCTTT. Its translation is CASSLGFAGAFF.